This passage covers 28 T cell receptor beta chains from one sample sequenced in a study of long-term antiretroviral therapy in people with HIV (dated by TCRdb to between 2020 and 2023). The immunoSEQ hsTCRB v3.0 assay was used at survey level resolution to sequence the TRB variable region. TCRdb limited this immuneACCESS table to in-frame rearrangements with V and J called. A share of clones is missing; checked studies link under half to unresolved V genes, and the rest is unexplained. Across this sample there are some 28,000 clones, with about three quarters seen only once. The ten largest clones add up to approximately 8.5% of the sample. Sequencing was performed on unsorted PBMCs, taken 1.5 years before starting antiretroviral therapy. The receptors were sampled from a man younger than 30 with HIV.

The count of this clone is one. The chain combines TRBV11-2 with TRBJ2-2; D may be TRBD1 (6 bases). Per the germline V gene, CDR1 is SGHAT and CDR2 is FQNNGV. There are 16 residues in the CDR3. V lost 0 bases and J lost 8, with 16 bases in between. The CDR3 nucleotides are TGTGCCAGCAGCTTAGACGGGACATTCGAGTGGGGGGAGCTGTTTTTT. It yields the protein CASSLDGTFEWGELFF.

This clone was counted between two and nine times. At one end the junction does not follow the germline gene, possibly because of a read error. This chain uses TRBV7-7 with TRBJ1-3; D might be TRBD1 (6 bases). Germline CDR1 is SSHAT and CDR2 is FNYEAQ (reference sequence). The CDR3 covers 14 residues. CDR3 loop: CASRTGISGNTIYF. The CDR3 DNA reads as TGTGCTAGCAGAACAGGGATCTCTGGAAACACCATATATTTT.

This clone was detected once. V gene TRBV6-5 combines with J gene TRBJ2-5, with D tentatively TRBD2 (6 bases). V dropped 2 bases and J dropped 5 bases, with 9 bases sitting between them. The germline CDR1 and CDR2 sequences are MNHEY and SVGAGI. CDR3 length equals 13 residues. The DNA of the CDR3 is TGTGCCAGCAGTTACGGGACTCGCGAGACCCAGTACTTC. It encodes CASSYGTRETQYF.

This sequence joins TRBV25-1 and TRBJ1-2, with D perhaps matching TRBD1 (6 bases). The ends were cut back, 3 bases at V and 5 bases at J, with 10 bases in the middle. Germline CDR1 and CDR2: MGHDK and SYGVNS. This CDR3 comprises 13 residues. Here the CDR3 reads CASSEPGDYGYTF. In nucleotides, the CDR3 is TGTGCCAGCAGTGAGCCAGGGGATTATGGCTACACCTTC.

This chain connects TRBV5-3 to TRBJ2-1, with TRBD2 matching over 15 bases. TRBV5-3 is flagged as an ORF with uncertain function. The CDR3 extends over 18 amino acids. Losses at the gene ends were 0 bases for V and 5 bases for J; bases not matched to a gene: 6. For the CDR3, the DNA is TGTGCCAGAAGCTTGGGTACGGGACTAGCGGGGGGACACAATGAGCAGTTCTTC. Its translation is CARSLGTGLAGGHNEQFF.

V usage is TRBV19 and J usage is TRBJ1-5, with unresolved D. The ends were cut back, 5 bases at V and 4 bases at J, with 6 bases in the middle. Per germline, CDR1 LNHDA and CDR2 SQIVND (reference sequence). The CDR3 length is 12 residues. The CDR3 loop is CASSFHNQPQHF. Here the CDR3 DNA reads TGTGCCAGTAGTTTCCATAATCAGCCCCAGCATTTT.

The rearrangement uses TRBV30 and TRBJ2-2; 9 bases fit TRBD1. Germline V gene sequence: CDR1 GTSNPN, CDR2 SVGIG (reference sequence). V shed 0 bases and J 3 bases; nucleotides not matched to a gene: 2. The CDR3 is 15 amino acids. As DNA, the CDR3 is TGTGCCTGGAGTGTACGGGACAGGGACACCGGGGAGCTGTTTTTT. Protein sequence: CAWSVRDRDTGELFF.

This clone is a singleton in its sample. The chain couples TRBV29-1 to TRBJ1-2; D gene unclear. The CDR3 extends over 12 amino acids. Deletions cut 6 bases from V and 8 bases from J, with 16 bases between. CDR1 is SQVTM and CDR2 is ANQGSEA in the germline V gene. DNA for the CDR3: TGCAGCGTCGTGGATCAGGAAGAAGGCTACACCTTC. Translation gives CSVVDQEEGYTF.

This chain uses TRBV2 with TRBJ1-1, with TRBD1 matching 7 bases. The germline V gene encodes CDR1 SNHLY and CDR2 FYNNEI. This CDR3 has 14 residues. V shed 6 bases, J shed 1 base, and the junction held 5 bases outside the gene matches. The CDR3 here is CASSPYRGNTEAFF. The CDR3 DNA sequence: TGTGCCAGCAGCCCGTACAGGGGGAACACTGAAGCTTTCTTT.

The chain combines TRBV7-9 with TRBJ1-1; the D is unclear. The CDR3 consists of 15 residues. Trimming shortened V by 7 bases and J by 6 bases, and 21 bases separated the two germline ends. The V gene's germline CDR1 is SEHNR and CDR2 FQNEAQ (reference sequence). The CDR3 here is CASTQMSQASPEAFF. As DNA, the CDR3 is TGTGCCAGCACCCAAATGTCCCAGGCCTCCCCTGAAGCTTTCTTT.

The chain carries TRBV9 and TRBJ2-3, with D maybe TRBD2 (5 bases). The V gene lost 4 bases and the J gene lost 0 bases, with 15 bases spanning the gap. This CDR3 is 16 amino acids long. The V gene's germline CDR1 is SGDLS and CDR2 YYNGEE. CDR3 DNA sequence: TGTGCCAGCAGCCCCCGAGCGGAGACTAGCACAGATACGCAGTATTTT. It specifies CASSPRAETSTDTQYF.

This clone was seen a handful of times. The chain combines TRBV19 with TRBJ2-7; possibly TRBD2 for D (5 bases). Deletions cut 8 bases from V and 1 base from J, with 21 bases between. Germline CDR1 reads LNHDA; CDR2 reads SQIVND (reference sequence). The CDR3 has 16 amino acids. As DNA, the CDR3 is TGTGCCAGTTCCCCCATAGGCGGGCGGACTTCCTACGAGCAGTACTTC. Translated, it gives CASSPIGGRTSYEQYF.

The chain has TRBV10-3 and TRBJ2-7; TRBD1 aligns across 8 bases. The CDR3 has 14 amino acids. Trimming removed 3 bases from V and 4 bases from J; junction bases left unmatched: 5. Germline loops: CDR1 ENHRY, CDR2 SYGVKD. The CDR3 here is CAISDTGGRYEQYF. The CDR3 DNA reads as TGTGCCATCAGTGATACAGGGGGTAGGTACGAGCAGTACTTC.

This clone is a singleton in its sample. The V and J genes are TRBV6-6 and TRBJ1-2; D not certain. Germline CDR1 is MNHNY and CDR2 is SVGAGI (reference sequence). Trimming took off 6 bases at V and 4 bases at J, with 18 bases between the two ends. The CDR3 runs to 15 residues. The CDR3 DNA is TGTGCCAGCAGCCCAGCAAGGTACCCTAGCTATGGCTACACCTTC. This gives the protein CASSPARYPSYGYTF.

The chain recombines TRBV6-1 with TRBJ2-7; TRBD1 is a possible D gene (6 bases). The CDR3 covers 15 residues. V lost 7 bases, J lost 3 bases, and 19 bases lay in between. CDR1 and CDR2 (germline): MNHNS, SASEGT. This CDR3 is CASTPTGSAIYEQYF. The CDR3 DNA reads as TGTGCCAGCACCCCGACAGGATCGGCTATCTACGAGCAGTACTTC.

This chain uses TRBV19 with TRBJ2-1; TRBD2 agrees at 15 bases. Germline assignment: CDR1 LNHDA and CDR2 SQIVND (reference sequence). The CDR3 extends over 17 amino acids. Germline trimming cut 7 bases from V and 4 bases from J; bases unmatched to any gene: 8. The CDR3 spells CASTRGTSGRQYNEQFF. In DNA, the CDR3 is TGTGCCAGTACCCGCGGGACTAGCGGGAGGCAGTACAATGAGCAGTTCTTC.

The CDR3, as DNA: TGTGCCAGCAGCTCGACAGGGGCTCGAGAGACCCAGTACTTC. Its translation is CASSSTGARETQYF. The chain uses TRBV7-2 and TRBJ2-5; 8 bases are a match to TRBD1. The CDR3 totals 14 residues. The V gene's germline CDR1 is SGHTA and CDR2 FQGNSA. Trimming removed 4 bases from V and 4 bases from J; junction bases left unmatched: 5.

This chain uses TRBV10-2 with TRBJ1-2; D unclear. The CDR3 consists of 15 residues. Deletions cut 4 bases from V and 5 bases from J, with 17 bases between. Germline lookup yields CDR1 WSHSY and CDR2 SAAADI. In DNA, the CDR3 is TGCGCCAGCAGTGGATCAGGCAGTGATACGTATGGCTACACCTTC. Protein: CASSGSGSDTYGYTF.

V gene TRBV7-9 combines with J gene TRBJ2-3, with 7 bases fitting TRBD1. The germline CDR1 and CDR2 sequences are SEHNR and FQNEAQ (reference sequence). The length of the CDR3 is 13 residues. V shed 6 bases and J 4 bases; nucleotides not matched to a gene: 4. The CDR3: CASRGTVSDTQYF. The CDR3 DNA reads as TGTGCCAGCAGAGGGACAGTTTCAGATACGCAGTATTTT.

V is TRBV7-8 and J is TRBJ1-1, with 7 bases fitting TRBD1. This CDR3 is 20 amino acids long. CDR1 SGHVS and CDR2 FQNEAQ come from the germline V gene. The junction had 20 bases not matched to a gene; V was cut back by 0 bases and J by 4 bases. The CDR3 coding sequence is TGTGCCAGCAGCTTAGCGCGGGACAGAGTGTGGGGACAGAAGGCCACTGAAGCTTTCTTT. Its protein product is CASSLARDRVWGQKATEAFF. The whole variable domain, filled in from reference TRBV7-8 and TRBJ1-1, reads GAGVSQSPRYKVAKRGQDVALRCDPISGHVSLFWYQQALGQGPEFLTYFQNEAQLDKSGLPSDRFFAERPEGSVSTLKIQRTQQEDSAVYLCASSLARDRVWGQKATEAFFGQGTRLTVV.

V usage is TRBV4-3 and J usage is TRBJ2-1; 10 positions agree with TRBD1. The junction had 4 bases not matched to a gene; V was cut back by 1 base and J by 7 bases. Germline V gives CDR1 LGHNA, CDR2 YSLEER. CDR3 length: 15 residues. CDR3 residues: CASSQGTGGRNEQFF. The CDR3, as DNA: TGCGCCAGCAGCCAAGGGACAGGGGGGCGGAATGAGCAGTTCTTC.

The gene calls are TRBV16 and TRBJ1-2; D is possibly TRBD1 (5 bases). V gave up 4 bases and J gave up 2 bases, with 11 bases separating them. The CDR3 contains 14 residues. The germline CDR1 and CDR2 sequences are KGHSY and FQNENV. CDR3 protein: CASSPQAGNYGYTF. The DNA of the CDR3 is TGTGCCAGCAGCCCGCAGGCAGGGAACTATGGCTACACCTTC.

V is TRBV5-1 and J is TRBJ2-7; maybe TRBD2 (6 bases). The CDR3 is made up of 18 amino acids. Trimming removed 3 bases at V and 2 bases at J, with 24 bases between. In germline, CDR1 is SGHRS, CDR2 YFSETQ. The CDR3 DNA sequence: TGCGCCAGCAGCTACGTCTCAGGGAGGAGTCCATCTACCTACGAGCAGTACTTC. Amino acid sequence: CASSYVSGRSPSTYEQYF. Using reference TRBV5-1 and TRBJ2-7 for the parts outside the CDR3, the full variable domain is KAGVTQTPRYLIKTRGQQVTLSCSPISGHRSVSWYQQTPGQGLQFLFEYFSETQRNKGNFPGRFSGRQFSNSRSEMNVSTLELGDSALYLCASSYVSGRSPSTYEQYFGPGTRLTVT.

DNA for the CDR3: TGTGCCAGATCCAAATACGAGCAGTACTTC. Amino acids: CARSKYEQYF. V and J are TRBV5-4 and TRBJ2-7, with D unclear. Germline loops: CDR1 SGHNT, CDR2 YYREEE (reference sequence). CDR3 length equals 10 residues. V lost 8 bases, J lost 4 bases, and 7 bases lay in between.

This clone has a handful of counts. The rearrangement uses TRBV28 and TRBJ1-2; unclear D gene. CDR1 and CDR2 from the germline V gene are MDHEN and SYDVKM. This CDR3 is 12 amino acids long. Trimming cost V 7 bases and J 8 bases, with 14 bases left between them. The chain's CDR3 is CASTISPGGYTF. The CDR3 DNA reads TGTGCCAGCACCATATCCCCCGGGGGCTACACCTTC.

V usage is TRBV5-1 and J usage is TRBJ2-7, with 7 nucleotides matching TRBD2. CDR3 length equals 14 residues. J lost 4 bases, V lost 0 bases, and 4 bases had no gene match. From germline, CDR1 is SGHRS and CDR2 YFSETQ. The CDR3 region has the DNA TGCGCCAGCAGCTTGGGGACTAGTCCATACGAGCAGTACTTC. It yields the protein CASSLGTSPYEQYF.

The rearrangement uses TRBV4-1 and TRBJ2-1, with D maybe TRBD2 (5 bases). V was shortened by 0 bases and J by 3 bases, with 12 bases between the two germline ends. CDR3 length: 16 amino acids. CDR1 and CDR2 (germline): MGHRA, YSYEKL. The CDR3 nucleotides read TGCGCCAGCAGCCAAGATGGAGAGGGCCACTACAATGAGCAGTTCTTC. Protein: CASSQDGEGHYNEQFF.

The chain has TRBV27 and TRBJ2-3; 12 bases align to TRBD2. The germline gives CDR1 MNHEY, CDR2 SMNVEV (reference sequence). The CDR3 contains 16 residues. The J segment lost 4 bases and the V segment lost 5 bases, leaving 7 bases of the junction unmatched. In DNA form, the CDR3 reads TGTGCCAGCAGTATCCGACTAGCGGGAGTTGCAGATACGCAGTATTTT. Translated, it gives CASSIRLAGVADTQYF.